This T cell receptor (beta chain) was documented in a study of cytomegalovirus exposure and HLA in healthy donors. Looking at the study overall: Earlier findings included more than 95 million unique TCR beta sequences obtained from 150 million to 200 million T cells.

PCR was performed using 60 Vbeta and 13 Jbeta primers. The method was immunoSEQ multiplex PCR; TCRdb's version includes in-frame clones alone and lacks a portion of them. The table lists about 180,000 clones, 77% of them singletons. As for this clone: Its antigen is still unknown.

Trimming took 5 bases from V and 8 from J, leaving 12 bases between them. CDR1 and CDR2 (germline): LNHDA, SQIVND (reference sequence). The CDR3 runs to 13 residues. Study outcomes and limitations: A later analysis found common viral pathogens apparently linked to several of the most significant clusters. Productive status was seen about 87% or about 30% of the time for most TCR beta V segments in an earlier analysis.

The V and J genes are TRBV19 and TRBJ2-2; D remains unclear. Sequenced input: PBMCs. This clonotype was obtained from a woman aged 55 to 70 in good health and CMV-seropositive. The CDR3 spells CASSGQVQGELFF. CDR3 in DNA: TGTGCCAGTAGTGGGCAGGTTCAAGGGGAGCTGTTTTTT.